The 24 T cell receptor beta chains given below trace back to one sample, sequenced in a study of a mutant IDH1 vaccine in newly diagnosed glioma. Documented time point: baseline, week 1 (first vaccination visit). Treatment indicated: pre-vaccination baseline after standard-of-care therapy. The data were produced by immunoSEQ multiplex PCR, yet TCRdb's version contains in-frame clones alone and is incomplete. The sample contains about 38,000 clones, around 78% of which appear only once. The sample in question was PBMCs, obtained from a glioma patient treated with radiotherapy, temozolomide or both. Receptors were obtained from a man in his forties with glioma. Some clones in this sample may be carry-over from other donors' samples.

The genes are TRBV18 and TRBJ1-3, with 9 bases identical to TRBD1. This CDR3 has 16 amino acids. Germline loops: CDR1 KGHSH, CDR2 LQKENI. The V gene end was trimmed by 3 bases and the J gene end by 2 bases; junction bases not matched to a gene: 5. The CDR3 sequence: CASSPSGTGTGNTIYF. The CDR3 bases are TGTGCCAGCTCACCCTCCGGGACAGGGACTGGAAACACCATATATTTT.

The chain uses TRBV7-9 and TRBJ2-1, with a possible D match to TRBD2 (5 bases). Germline CDR1 and CDR2: SEHNR and FQNEAQ (reference sequence). The CDR3 sequence is 14 residues long. V lost 0 bases and J lost 2, with 5 bases in between. The DNA of the CDR3 is TGTGCCAGCAGCTTAGCGCGGGCCTACAATGAGCAGTTCTTC. Residues: CASSLARAYNEQFF.

The chain is built from TRBV4-1 and TRBJ1-2; D possibly corresponds to TRBD1 (5 bases). This CDR3 region has 15 residues. In germline, CDR1 is MGHRA, CDR2 YSYEKL. The V and J ends lost 4 bases and 2 bases respectively, with 14 bases between them. For the CDR3, the DNA is TGCGCCAGCAGCCGCTCGACAGATACGAACTATGGCTACACCTTC. This gives the protein CASSRSTDTNYGYTF.

This clone was seen a handful of times. The chain links TRBV6-1 to TRBJ1-1, with D possibly being TRBD1 (6 bases). This CDR3 has 14 amino acids. Trimming took off 3 bases at V and 1 base at J, with 9 bases between the two ends. CDR1 and CDR2 (germline): MNHNS, SASEGT. CDR3 nucleotide sequence: TGTGCCAGCAGTGATGGGGGCGGGAACACTGAAGCTTTCTTT. Translation gives CASSDGGGNTEAFF.

The chain recombines TRBV7-9 with TRBJ2-2; D ambiguous. Germline V lookup: CDR1 SEHNR, CDR2 FQNEAQ (reference sequence). With 1 base removed from V and 5 bases from J, the gap between germline ends came to 8 bases. The CDR3 spans 14 residues. CDR3 amino acids: CASSLVLGTGELFF. CDR3 bases: TGTGCCAGCAGCTTAGTTCTGGGAACCGGGGAGCTGTTTTTT.

This chain uses TRBV19 with TRBJ1-2, with D tentatively TRBD1 (6 bases). Germline CDR1 is LNHDA and CDR2 is SQIVND (reference sequence). This CDR3 is 12 amino acids long. The CDR3 loop reads CVTGTRGYGYTF. The CDR3 nucleotides are TGTGTCACTGGGACACGCGGATATGGCTACACCTTC.

This clone was seen once. The J gene is TRBJ2-5, the V gene TRBV2, with D unresolved. The germline V gene encodes CDR1 SNHLY and CDR2 FYNNEI. The CDR3 is 14 residues long. Trimming took off 5 bases at V and 4 bases at J, with 14 bases between the two ends. The CDR3 protein is CASSYVGGGETQYF. As DNA, the CDR3 is TGTGCCAGCAGTTACGTGGGCGGCGGAGAGACCCAGTACTTC.

This clone was detected only a few times. The V call is TRBV6-1, the J call TRBJ2-7, with D tentatively TRBD1 (6 bases). V was shortened by 2 bases and J by 2 bases, with 13 bases between the two germline ends. This CDR3 comprises 15 residues. In germline, CDR1 is MNHNS, CDR2 SASEGT. The CDR3 sequence is CASSELQGVPYEQYF. CDR3 bases: TGTGCCAGCAGTGAATTACAGGGAGTCCCCTACGAGCAGTACTTC.

The chain joins TRBV27 to TRBJ1-1; TRBD1 aligns across 7 bases. Germline V lookup: CDR1 MNHEY, CDR2 SMNVEV (reference sequence). Trimming at V came to 10 bases and at J to 3 bases, leaving 5 bases not matched to a gene. The CDR3 consists of 12 residues. Here the CDR3 reads CATRTGDTEAFF. Here the CDR3 DNA reads TGTGCCACCAGGACAGGCGACACTGAAGCTTTCTTT.

The V gene is TRBV18, the J gene TRBJ1-1; D unresolved. The CDR3 runs to 14 residues. Germline assignment: CDR1 KGHSH and CDR2 LQKENI. The germline V and J ends were trimmed by 7 bases and 8 bases, with 20 bases remaining between them. Written as DNA, the CDR3 is TGTGCCAGCTTTAAAACCGGGAAGCCAAACGAAGCTTTCTTT. Its translation is CASFKTGKPNEAFF.

The chain uses TRBV6-1 and TRBJ1-1, with D maybe TRBD1 (5 bases). The CDR3 sequence is 13 residues long. V lost 3 bases to trimming and J lost 4 bases, with 9 bases between them. CDR1 MNHNS and CDR2 SASEGT come from the germline V gene. Here the CDR3 DNA reads TGTGCCAGCAGTGAGGGGGGTTTCACTGAAGCTTTCTTT. Translating it yields CASSEGGFTEAFF.

Here the CDR3 DNA reads TGTGCCAGTAGTATTGTCAGGATGAGGCCGAGCACTGAAGCTTTCTTT. Amino acid sequence: CASSIVRMRPSTEAFF. The chain uses TRBV19 and TRBJ1-1; D uncertain. Germline CDR1 and CDR2: LNHDA and SQIVND (reference sequence). The length of the CDR3 is 16 residues. The V gene lost 3 bases and the J gene lost 4 bases, with 18 bases spanning the gap. The entire variable domain, with the rest obtained from reference TRBV19 and TRBJ1-1, is as follows: DGGITQSPKYLFRKEGQNVTLSCEQNLNHDAMYWYRQDPGQGLRLIYYSQIVNDFQKGDIAEGYSVSREKKESFPLTVTSAQKNPTAFYLCASSIVRMRPSTEAFFGQGTRLTVV.

This sequence joins TRBV5-5 and TRBJ1-1, with D hard to call. Looked up from germline, CDR1 is SGHKS and CDR2 is YYEKEE (reference sequence). V lost 6 bases, J lost 1 base, and 10 bases lay in between. CDR3 length: 13 amino acids. CDR3 nucleotide sequence: TGTGCCAGCACCAGGACGCGGAACACTGAAGCTTTCTTT. Protein sequence: CASTRTRNTEAFF. The full variable domain, completed using reference TRBV5-5 and TRBJ1-1, is DAGVTQSPTHLIKTRGQQVTLRCSPISGHKSVSWYQQVLGQGPQFIFQYYEKEERGRGNFPDRFSARQFPNYSSELNVNALLLGDSALYLCASTRTRNTEAFFGQGTRLTVV.

The chain couples TRBV30 to TRBJ1-3, with no clear D. Per the germline V gene, CDR1 is GTSNPN and CDR2 is SVGIG (reference sequence). V was shortened by 2 bases and J by 2 bases, with 10 bases between the two germline ends. This CDR3 contains 14 residues. CDR3 region: CAWSRGSPGNTIYF. CDR3 sequence (DNA): TGTGCCTGGAGTCGAGGGTCCCCTGGAAACACCATATATTTT.

The V call is TRBV4-1, the J call TRBJ2-7; D perhaps matches TRBD2 (6 bases). The germline gives CDR1 MGHRA, CDR2 YSYEKL. Trimming took off 1 base at V and 3 bases at J, with 19 bases between the two ends. This CDR3 has 17 amino acids. The CDR3 here is CASSQVLGGANIYEQYF. CDR3 DNA sequence: TGCGCCAGCAGCCAAGTTCTCGGAGGGGCGAACATCTACGAGCAGTACTTC.

The V gene is TRBV29-1, the J gene TRBJ1-1; D is unresolved. This CDR3 spans 11 amino acids. The V end lost 6 bases, the J end lost 7 bases, and 12 bases lay between the germline ends. CDR1 SQVTM and CDR2 ANQGSEA come from the germline V gene. The CDR3 region has the DNA TGCAGCGTCGCAGAGACGAGTGAAGCTTTCTTT. It is translated as CSVAETSEAFF.

The chain joins TRBV27 to TRBJ1-4; possibly TRBD1 for D (6 bases). In germline, CDR1 is MNHEY, CDR2 SMNVEV (reference sequence). The CDR3 is 16 amino acids. Between the trimmed V and J ends, which lost 5 bases and 6 bases, there was a span of 19 bases. For the CDR3, the DNA is TGTGCCAGCAGTACTATGCGGACAGCAGATTATGAAAAACTGTTTTTT. This codes for CASSTMRTADYEKLFF.

This rearrangement joins TRBV9 to TRBJ2-5; D gene ambiguous. Between the trimmed V and J ends, which lost 0 bases and 2 bases, there was a span of 8 bases. The CDR3 consists of 14 residues. CDR1 and CDR2 (germline): SGDLS, YYNGEE. The CDR3 protein is CASSVGVVQETQYF. The CDR3 region has the DNA TGTGCCAGCAGCGTAGGAGTGGTGCAAGAGACCCAGTACTTC.

This clone was recorded only once. CDR3 in amino acids: CAWSQQGASEKLFF. The CDR3 DNA reads as TGTGCCTGGTCCCAACAGGGGGCGTCTGAAAAACTGTTTTTT. V gene TRBV30 combines with J gene TRBJ1-4, with 9 bases identical to TRBD1. CDR1 is GTSNPN, CDR2 SVGIG, per germline (reference sequence). There are 14 residues in the CDR3. V was pared by 5 bases and J by 7 bases, with 8 bases of the junction left unmatched.

Concerning this clone itself: Within the sample, other DNA sequences also encode this same CDR3. J is TRBJ1-1 and V is TRBV5-4; D unclear. Trimming took 7 bases from V and 1 from J, leaving 8 bases between them. The CDR3 totals 12 residues. CDR1 is SGHNT and CDR2 is YYREEE in the germline V gene (reference sequence). As DNA, the CDR3 is TGTGCCAGCGGTCAAAAGAACACTGAAGCTTTCTTT. Encoded protein: CASGQKNTEAFF.

This clone was seen more than once but under ten times. The V gene is TRBV7-2, the J gene TRBJ2-1; 11 nucleotides agree with TRBD2. V lost 3 bases, J lost 10 bases, and 8 bases stayed unmatched. The CDR3 extends over 15 amino acids. Germline V gene data show CDR1 as SGHTA and CDR2 as FQGNSA. The DNA of the CDR3 is TGTGCCAGCAGCTTTCGTAGCGGGGGGGTAGGAGAGCAGTTCTTC. Amino acid sequence: CASSFRSGGVGEQFF.

A remark on this clone: The identical CDR3 is also encoded by other nucleotide sequences in the sample. The V and J genes are TRBV15 and TRBJ2-7; D is undetermined. The CDR3 spans 14 residues. The germline V gene has CDR1 LNHNV and CDR2 YYDKDF (reference sequence). The ends were cut back, 1 base at V and 0 bases at J, with 7 bases in the middle. The CDR3 bases are TGTGCCACCAGCAGAGGAGGAGACTCCTACGAGCAGTACTTC. It is translated as CATSRGGDSYEQYF.

This chain uses TRBV11-1 with TRBJ2-1; D call uncertain. Trimming cost V 1 base and J 0 bases, with 10 bases left between them. Germline values: CDR1 SGHAT, CDR2 FQDESV (reference sequence). CDR3 length: 16 residues. As DNA, the CDR3 is TGTGCCAGCAGCTTAGAGAGGCGGCACTCCTACAATGAGCAGTTCTTC. It is translated as CASSLERRHSYNEQFF.

For the CDR3, the DNA is TGTGCCAGCGGGGGATGGCCAAACACTGAAGCTTTCTTT. Translated: CASGGWPNTEAFF. The rearrangement links TRBV19 to TRBJ1-1, with a weak D call TRBD1 (5 bases). Between the trimmed V and J ends, which lost 9 bases and 2 bases, there was a span of 13 bases. This CDR3 has 13 amino acids. Germline V lookup: CDR1 LNHDA, CDR2 SQIVND (reference sequence).